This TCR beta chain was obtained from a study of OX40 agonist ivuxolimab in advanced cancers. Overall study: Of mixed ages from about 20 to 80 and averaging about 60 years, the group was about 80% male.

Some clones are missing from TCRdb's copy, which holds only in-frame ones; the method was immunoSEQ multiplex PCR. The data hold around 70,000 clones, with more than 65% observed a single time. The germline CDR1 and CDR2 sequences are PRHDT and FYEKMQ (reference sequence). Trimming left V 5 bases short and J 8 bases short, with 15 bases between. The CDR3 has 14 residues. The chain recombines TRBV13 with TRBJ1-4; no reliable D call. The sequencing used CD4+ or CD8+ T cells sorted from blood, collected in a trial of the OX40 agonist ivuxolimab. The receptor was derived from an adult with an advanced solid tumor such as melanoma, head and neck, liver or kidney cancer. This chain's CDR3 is CASSAFRGGEKLFF. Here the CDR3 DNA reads TGTGCCAGCAGCGCCTTCCGGGGAGGGGAAAAACTGTTTTTT.